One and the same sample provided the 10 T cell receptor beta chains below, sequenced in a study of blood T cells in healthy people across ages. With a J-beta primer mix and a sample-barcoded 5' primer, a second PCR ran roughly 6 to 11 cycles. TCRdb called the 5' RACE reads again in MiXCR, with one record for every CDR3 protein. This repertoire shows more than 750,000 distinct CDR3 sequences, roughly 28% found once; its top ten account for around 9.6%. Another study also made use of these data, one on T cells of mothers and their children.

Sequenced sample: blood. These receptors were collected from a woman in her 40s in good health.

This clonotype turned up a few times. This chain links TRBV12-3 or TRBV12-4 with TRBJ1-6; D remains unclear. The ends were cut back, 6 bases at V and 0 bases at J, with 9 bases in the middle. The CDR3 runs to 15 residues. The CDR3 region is CASSPRDSYNSPLHF. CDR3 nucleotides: TGTGCCAGCAGCCCGCGGGACTCCTATAATTCACCCCTCCACTTT.

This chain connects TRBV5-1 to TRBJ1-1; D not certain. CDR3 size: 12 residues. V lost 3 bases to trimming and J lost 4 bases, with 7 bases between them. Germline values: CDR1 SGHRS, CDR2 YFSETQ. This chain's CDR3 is CASSWGSTEAFF. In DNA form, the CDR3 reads TGCGCCAGCAGCTGGGGTTCCACTGAAGCTTTCTTT. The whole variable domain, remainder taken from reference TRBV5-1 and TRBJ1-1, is KAGVTQTPRYLIKTRGQQVTLSCSPISGHRSVSWYQQTPGQGLQFLFEYFSETQRNKGNFPGRFSGRQFSNSRSEMNVSTLELGDSALYLCASSWGSTEAFFGQGTRLTVV.

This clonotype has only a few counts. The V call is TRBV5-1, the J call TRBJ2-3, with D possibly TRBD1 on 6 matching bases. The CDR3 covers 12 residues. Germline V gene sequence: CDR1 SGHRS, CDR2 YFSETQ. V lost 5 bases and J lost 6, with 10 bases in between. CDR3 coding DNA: TGCGCCAGCAGACTAGGACAGGATACGCAGTATTTT. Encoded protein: CASRLGQDTQYF.

For the CDR3, the DNA is TGTGCCAGCAGTCCGGACATCACATCCTACAATGAGCAGTTCTTC. Translation gives CASSPDITSYNEQFF. V is TRBV7-2 and J is TRBJ2-1; a possible D gene is TRBD1 (5 bases). Germline V gives CDR1 SGHTA, CDR2 FQGNSA. V was pared by 6 bases and J by 1 base, with 13 bases between. The CDR3 is made up of 15 amino acids.

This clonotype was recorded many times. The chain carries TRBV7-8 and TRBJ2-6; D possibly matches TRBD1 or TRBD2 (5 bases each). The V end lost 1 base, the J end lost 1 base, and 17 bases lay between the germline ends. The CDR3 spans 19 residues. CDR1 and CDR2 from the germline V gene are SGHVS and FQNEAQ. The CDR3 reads CASSLGGAGRYSGANVLTF. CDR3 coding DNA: TGTGCCAGCAGCTTAGGTGGGGCAGGGAGATATTCTGGGGCCAACGTCCTGACTTTC.

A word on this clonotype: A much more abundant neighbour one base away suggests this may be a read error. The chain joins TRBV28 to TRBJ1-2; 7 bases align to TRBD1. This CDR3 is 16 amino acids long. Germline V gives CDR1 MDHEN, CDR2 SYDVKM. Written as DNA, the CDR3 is TGTGCCGGCAGTTCGGCCAGGGGGTGGTTAGGGTATGGCTACACCTTC. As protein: CAGSSARGWLGYGYTF.

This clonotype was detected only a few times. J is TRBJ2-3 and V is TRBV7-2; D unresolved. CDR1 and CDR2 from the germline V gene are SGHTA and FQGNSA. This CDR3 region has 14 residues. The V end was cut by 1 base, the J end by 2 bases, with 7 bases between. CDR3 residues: CASSLVGPTDTQYF. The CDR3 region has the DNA TGTGCCAGCAGCTTAGTAGGCCCCACAGATACGCAGTATTTT.

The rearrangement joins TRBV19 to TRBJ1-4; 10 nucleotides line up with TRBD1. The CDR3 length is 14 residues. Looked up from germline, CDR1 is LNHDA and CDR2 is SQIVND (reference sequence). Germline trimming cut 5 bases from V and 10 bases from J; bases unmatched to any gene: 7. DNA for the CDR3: TGTGCCAGTAGTGATTCGACAGGGGGCGGAAAACTGTTTTTT. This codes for CASSDSTGGGKLFF. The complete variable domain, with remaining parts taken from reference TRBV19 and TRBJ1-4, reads DGGITQSPKYLFRKEGQNVTLSCEQNLNHDAMYWYRQDPGQGLRLIYYSQIVNDFQKGDIAEGYSVSREKKESFPLTVTSAQKNPTAFYLCASSDSTGGGKLFFGSGTQLSVL.

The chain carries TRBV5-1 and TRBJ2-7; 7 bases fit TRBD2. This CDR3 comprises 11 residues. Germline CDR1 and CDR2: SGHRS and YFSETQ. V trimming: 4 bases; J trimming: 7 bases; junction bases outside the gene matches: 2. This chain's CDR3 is CASSVGREQYF. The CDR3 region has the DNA TGCGCCAGCAGCGTCGGGAGGGAGCAGTACTTC.

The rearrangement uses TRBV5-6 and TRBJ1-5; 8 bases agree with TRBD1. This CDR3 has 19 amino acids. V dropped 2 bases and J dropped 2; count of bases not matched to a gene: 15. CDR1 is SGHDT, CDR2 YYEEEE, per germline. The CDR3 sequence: CASSFSAGGSFGRNQPQHF. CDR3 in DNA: TGTGCCAGCAGCTTTTCCGCAGGGGGCTCCTTTGGCCGCAATCAGCCCCAGCATTTT.